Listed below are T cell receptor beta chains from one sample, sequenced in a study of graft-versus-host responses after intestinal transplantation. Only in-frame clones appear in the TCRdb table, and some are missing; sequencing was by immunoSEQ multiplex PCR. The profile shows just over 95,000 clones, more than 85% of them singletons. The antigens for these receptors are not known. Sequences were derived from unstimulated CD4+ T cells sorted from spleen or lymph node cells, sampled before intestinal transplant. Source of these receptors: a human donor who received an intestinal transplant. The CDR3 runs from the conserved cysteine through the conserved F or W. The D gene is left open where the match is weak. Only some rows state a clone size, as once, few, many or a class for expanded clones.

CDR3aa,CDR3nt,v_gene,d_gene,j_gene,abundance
CAHRDREHSPLHF,TGTGCCCACCGGGACAGGGAGCATTCACCCCTCCACTTT,TRBV2,TRBD1,TRBJ1-6,few
CASRRASYEQYF,TGTGCCAGCAGGAGGGCCTCCTACGAGCAGTACTTC,TRBV2,.,TRBJ2-7,.
CASSPPSGRGTGNTIYF,TGTGCCAGCTCACCACCTTCAGGCAGGGGGACTGGAAACACCATATATTTT,TRBV18,TRBD1,TRBJ1-3,.
CASSYFGQGNNEQFF,TGTGCCAGCAGTTACTTCGGGCAGGGCAACAATGAGCAGTTCTTC,TRBV6-5,.,TRBJ2-1,once
CASYRGAGGTEAFF,TGTGCCAGCTATAGGGGGGCAGGGGGGACTGAAGCTTTCTTT,TRBV6-5,TRBD1,TRBJ1-1,.
CASSLRLAGVGTVNEQYF,TGTGCCAGCAGTTTAAGGCTAGCGGGAGTGGGGACCGTGAACGAGCAGTACTTC,TRBV27,TRBD2,TRBJ2-7,.
CAWSKGRSEQFF,TGTGCCTGGAGTAAGGGGAGGAGCGAGCAGTTCTTC,TRBV30,.,TRBJ2-1,.
CASILGASTDTQYF,TGTGCCAGCATCTTGGGAGCATCCACAGATACGCAGTATTTT,TRBV6-1,.,TRBJ2-3,.
CASSPLARDYNEQFF,TGTGCCAGCAGCCCTCTAGCGCGGGATTACAATGAGCAGTTCTTC,TRBV5-6,.,TRBJ2-1,.
CASSEFSGLGNSAGRRQETQYF,TGTGCCAGCAGTGAATTCAGCGGTTTGGGTAATTCTGCGGGTCGGAGACAAGAGACCCAGTACTTC,TRBV6-1,.,TRBJ2-5,.
CASTPRRSGGPYEQFF,TGTGCCAGTACCCCCAGGAGATCGGGAGGGCCCTATGAGCAGTTCTTC,TRBV19,TRBD2,TRBJ2-1,once
CASSEIGQEPYEQYF,TGTGCCAGCAGTGAAATAGGACAGGAGCCCTACGAGCAGTACTTC,TRBV6-1,TRBD1,TRBJ2-7,.
CASSRDRNTGELFF,TGTGCCAGCAGTCGGGACAGGAACACCGGGGAGCTGTTTTTT,TRBV6-1,TRBD1,TRBJ2-2,.
CASSYILDTEAFF,TGTGCCAGCAGTTACATCTTAGACACTGAAGCTTTCTTT,TRBV6-6,.,TRBJ1-1,few
CASSVGEQERYGYTF,TGTGCCAGCAGCGTAGGTGAACAGGAGAGATATGGCTACACCTTC,TRBV9,.,TRBJ1-2,once
CASSLQGGNLYGYTF,TGTGCCAGCAGCTTGCAGGGGGGTAATCTCTATGGCTACACCTTC,TRBV7-2,TRBD1,TRBJ1-2,.
CASSYSAGSGYTF,TGTGCCAGCAGTTACTCGGCAGGTTCTGGCTACACCTTC,TRBV6-5,.,TRBJ1-2,.
CASSEGTGDYGYTF,TGTGCCAGCAGTGAAGGGACAGGGGACTATGGCTACACCTTC,TRBV25-1,TRBD1,TRBJ1-2,.
CASSLGTSGPYNEQFF,TGTGCCAGCAGCTTAGGAACTAGCGGGCCCTACAATGAGCAGTTCTTC,TRBV7-7,TRBD2,TRBJ2-1,.
CASSPNTGFKNTEAFF,TGTGCCAGCTCACCAAACACAGGATTTAAGAACACTGAAGCTTTCTTT,TRBV18,.,TRBJ1-1,.
CASSRGGAGPSYEQYF,TGTGCCAGCAGCCGGGGCGGCGCAGGGCCCTCCTACGAGCAGTACTTC,TRBV14,.,TRBJ2-7,.
CASVGSDRGGADTQYF,TGTGCCAGCGTTGGAAGCGACAGGGGGGGGGCAGATACGCAGTATTTT,TRBV28,TRBD1,TRBJ2-3,.
CASSVMNPGTGHYTGELFF,TGCGCCAGCAGTGTAATGAACCCAGGGACAGGTCACTACACCGGGGAGCTGTTTTTT,TRBV10-1,TRBD1,TRBJ2-2,.